This T cell receptor beta chain was sequenced during a study of shared clonotypes between healthy human individuals. Trimming shortened V by 0 bases and J by 5 bases, and 14 bases separated the two germline ends. Germline assignment: CDR1 SGDLS and CDR2 YYNGEE. The CDR3 contains 15 residues. Findings of the study overall: The small donor group covered limited genetic and exposure diversity.

Replicate PCRs run on unsorted PBMC used about 300 ng DNA, which was approximately 30,000 T cell genomes. Sequencing used immunoSEQ multiplex PCR; TCRdb keeps in-frame clones, though not all of them. The sample lists hundreds of thousands of clones; about 76% were seen once. Recent acute infections and vaccinations were absent in the healthy HIV-negative adult donors. In the case of this clone: Its antigen is not known.

Specimen: PBMCs. The receptor was derived from a woman between 40 and 55 years old in good health. Some clones in this sample may be carry-over from other donors' samples. The chain couples TRBV9 to TRBJ2-5; no firm D call. CDR3 sequence reads: CASSVDSGQRETQYF. CDR3 sequence (DNA): TGTGCCAGCAGCGTAGACTCGGGCCAACGGGAGACCCAGTACTTC.